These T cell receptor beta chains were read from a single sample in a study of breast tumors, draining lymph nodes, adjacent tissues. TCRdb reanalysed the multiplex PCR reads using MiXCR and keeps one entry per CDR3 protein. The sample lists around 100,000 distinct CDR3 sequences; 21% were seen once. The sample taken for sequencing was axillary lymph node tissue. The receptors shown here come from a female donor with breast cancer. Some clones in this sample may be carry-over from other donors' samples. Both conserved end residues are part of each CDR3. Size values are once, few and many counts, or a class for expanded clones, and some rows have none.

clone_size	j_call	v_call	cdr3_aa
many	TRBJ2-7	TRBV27	CASSLIAGSYEQYF
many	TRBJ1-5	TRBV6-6	CASSPGQGSLQPQHF
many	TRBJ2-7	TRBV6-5	CASTDDQGWEQYF
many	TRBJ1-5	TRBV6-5	CASSYSKGYGQPQHF
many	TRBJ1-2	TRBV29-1	CSVRGGDGYTF
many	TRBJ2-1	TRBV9	CASSADRTPLNNNEQFF
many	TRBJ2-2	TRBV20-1	CSATTGGWDTGELFF
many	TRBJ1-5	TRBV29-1	CSVGSRGQPQHF
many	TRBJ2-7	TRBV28	CASSYPRQGGDEQYF
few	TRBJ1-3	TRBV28	CASGPFPDREGGNTIYF
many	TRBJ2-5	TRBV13	CASSRWTGQETQYF
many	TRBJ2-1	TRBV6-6	CASMGGRSYNEQFF
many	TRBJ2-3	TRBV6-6	CASSRLAGGLDTQYF
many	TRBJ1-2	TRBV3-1	CASSQDYYYGYTF
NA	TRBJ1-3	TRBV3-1	CAGSQGSGNTIYF
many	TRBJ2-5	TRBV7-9	CASSPPGGQETQYF
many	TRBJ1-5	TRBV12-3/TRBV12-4	CASRYPGSNQPQHF
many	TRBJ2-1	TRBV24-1	CATGLVNEQFF
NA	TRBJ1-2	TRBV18	CASSPGSAYYGYTF
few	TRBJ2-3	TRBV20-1	CSARGDSLLDTQYF
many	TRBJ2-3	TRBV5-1	CASSPGTSGTTDTQYF
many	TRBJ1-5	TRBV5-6	CASSSRVGNQPQHF
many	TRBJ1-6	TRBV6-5	CASTRTGGSPLHF
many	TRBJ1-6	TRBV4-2	CASSQVGRTNSPLHF
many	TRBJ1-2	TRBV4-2	CASSQVRFGEQGSNYGYTF
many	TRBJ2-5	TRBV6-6	CASSYADTSGAQYF
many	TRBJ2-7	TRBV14	CASSVAWDPPTYF